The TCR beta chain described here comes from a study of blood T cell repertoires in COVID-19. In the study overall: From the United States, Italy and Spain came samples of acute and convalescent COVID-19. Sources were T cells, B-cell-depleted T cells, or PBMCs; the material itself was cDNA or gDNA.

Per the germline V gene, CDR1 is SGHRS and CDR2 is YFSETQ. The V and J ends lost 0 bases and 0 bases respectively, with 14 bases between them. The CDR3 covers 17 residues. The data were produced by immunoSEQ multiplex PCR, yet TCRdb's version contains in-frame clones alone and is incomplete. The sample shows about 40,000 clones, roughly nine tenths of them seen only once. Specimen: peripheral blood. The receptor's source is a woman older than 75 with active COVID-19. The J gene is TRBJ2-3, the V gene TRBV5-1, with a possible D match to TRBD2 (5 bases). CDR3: CASSLGAFGVSTDTQYF. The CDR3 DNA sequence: TGCGCCAGCAGCTTGGGGGCTTTCGGGGTTAGCACAGATACGCAGTATTTT.